This TCR beta chain was identified in a study of tumor-infiltrating lymphocytes in primary liver carcinoma. Study-level information: T1-T3 N0M0 was the stage of the tumors, which were about 4.2 to 11 cm across.

With respect to this clonotype: Its antigen is unknown.

Study-wide findings and caveats: A fraction of only about 7-25% of top clones appeared in all five tumor regions.

Unsorted bulk tissue of about 20-31 mg yielded co-extracted RNA and DNA. The patients presented with primary liver carcinoma, which was managed through surgical resection. Every tumor sample held more than 85% viable tumor cells. Priming with a constant-region primer yielded TCR beta cDNA from 500 ng total RNA. A slightly modified ARM-PCR protocol with three nested multiplex PCR rounds produced these TCR beta libraries. TCRdb itself ran the multiplex PCR reads through MiXCR, one entry per CDR3 protein. This sample has around 50,000 distinct CDR3 sequences, with 70% to 80% found just once. Material: liver tumor tissue from sampling region 3. This sample's subset: tumor region T3, left-lateral pole. The receptor was isolated from a man aged 35 to 55 with primary liver carcinoma and hepatitis B virus infection.

The CDR3 here is CASSYRHGWNTEAFF. DNA for the CDR3: TGTGCCAGCAGCTACCGACATGGCTGGAACACTGAAGCTTTCTTT. The chain employs TRBV7-9 and TRBJ1-1; unclear D gene. Trimming shortened V by 4 bases and J by 1 base, and 13 bases separated the two germline ends. The CDR3 sequence is 15 residues long. Germline lookup yields CDR1 SEHNR and CDR2 FQNEAQ (reference sequence).